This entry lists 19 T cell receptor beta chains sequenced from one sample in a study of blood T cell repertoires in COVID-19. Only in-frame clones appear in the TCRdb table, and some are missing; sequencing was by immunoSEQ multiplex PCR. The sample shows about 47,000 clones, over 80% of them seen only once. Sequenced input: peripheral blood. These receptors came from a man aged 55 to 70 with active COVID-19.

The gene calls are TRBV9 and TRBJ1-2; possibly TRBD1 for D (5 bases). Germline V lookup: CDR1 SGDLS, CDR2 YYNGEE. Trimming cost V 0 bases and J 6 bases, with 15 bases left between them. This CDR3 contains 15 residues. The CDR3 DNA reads TGTGCCAGCAGCGTAGAGGGAACAGGAGTACATGGCTACACCTTC. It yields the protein CASSVEGTGVHGYTF.

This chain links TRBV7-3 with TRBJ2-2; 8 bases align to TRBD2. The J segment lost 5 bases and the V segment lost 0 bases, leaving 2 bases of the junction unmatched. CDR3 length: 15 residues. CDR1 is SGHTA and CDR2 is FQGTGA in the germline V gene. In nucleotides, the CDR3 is TGTGCCAGCAGCTTAACCGGGGGGGCGACCGGGGAGCTGTTTTTT. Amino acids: CASSLTGGATGELFF.

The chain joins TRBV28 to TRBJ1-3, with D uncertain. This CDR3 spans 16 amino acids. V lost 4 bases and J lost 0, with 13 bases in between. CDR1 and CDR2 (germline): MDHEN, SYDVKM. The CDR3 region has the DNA TGTGCCAGCAGTTCTCAGACTCCTCACTCTGGAAACACCATATATTTT. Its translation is CASSSQTPHSGNTIYF.

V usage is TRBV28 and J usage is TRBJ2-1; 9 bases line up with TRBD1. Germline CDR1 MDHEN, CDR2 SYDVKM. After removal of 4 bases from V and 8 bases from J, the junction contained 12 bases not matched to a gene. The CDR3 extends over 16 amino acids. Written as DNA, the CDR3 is TGTGCCAGCAGTTGGGGACAGGGACAGGGCCTCGATGAGCAGTTCTTC. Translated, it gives CASSWGQGQGLDEQFF.

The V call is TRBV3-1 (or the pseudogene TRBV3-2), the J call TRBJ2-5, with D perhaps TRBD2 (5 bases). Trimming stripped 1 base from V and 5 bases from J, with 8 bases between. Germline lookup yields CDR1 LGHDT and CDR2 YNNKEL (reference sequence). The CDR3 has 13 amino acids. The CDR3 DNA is TGTGCCAGCAGCCAAGTGCGGAGGGAGACCCAGTACTTC. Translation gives CASSQVRRETQYF.

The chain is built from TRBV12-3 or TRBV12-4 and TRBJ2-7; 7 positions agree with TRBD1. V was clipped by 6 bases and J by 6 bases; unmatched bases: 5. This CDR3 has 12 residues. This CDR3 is CASSPDRVEQYF. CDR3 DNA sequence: TGTGCCAGCAGCCCAGACAGGGTCGAGCAGTACTTC.

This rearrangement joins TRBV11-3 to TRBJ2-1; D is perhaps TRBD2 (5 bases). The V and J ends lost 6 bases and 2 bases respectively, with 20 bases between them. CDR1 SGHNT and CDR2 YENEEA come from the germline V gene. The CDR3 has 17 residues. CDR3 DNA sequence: TGTGCCAGCAGTCGAGGATTCACAGCGGATGCCTACAATGAGCAGTTCTTC. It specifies CASSRGFTADAYNEQFF.

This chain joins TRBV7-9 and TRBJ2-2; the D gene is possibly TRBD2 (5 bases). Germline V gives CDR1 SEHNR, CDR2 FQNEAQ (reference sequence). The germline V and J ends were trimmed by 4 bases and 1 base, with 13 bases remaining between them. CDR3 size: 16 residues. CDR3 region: CASSSLLSENTGELFF. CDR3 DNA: TGTGCCAGCAGCTCCTTACTTAGCGAGAACACCGGGGAGCTGTTTTTT.

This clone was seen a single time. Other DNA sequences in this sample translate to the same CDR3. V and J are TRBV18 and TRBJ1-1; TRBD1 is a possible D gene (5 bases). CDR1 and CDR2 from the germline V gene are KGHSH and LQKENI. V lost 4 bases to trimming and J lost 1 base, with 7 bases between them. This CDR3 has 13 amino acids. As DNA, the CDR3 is TGTGCCAGCTCACGACAGAGGAACACTGAAGCTTTCTTT. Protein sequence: CASSRQRNTEAFF.

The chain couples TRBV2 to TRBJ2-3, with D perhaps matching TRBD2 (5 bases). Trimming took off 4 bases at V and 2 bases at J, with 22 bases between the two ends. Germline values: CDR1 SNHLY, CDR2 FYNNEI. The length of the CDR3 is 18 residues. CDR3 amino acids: CASSAHRLRLTFTDTQYF. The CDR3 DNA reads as TGTGCCAGCAGTGCTCATAGACTCAGACTAACCTTCACAGATACGCAGTATTTT.

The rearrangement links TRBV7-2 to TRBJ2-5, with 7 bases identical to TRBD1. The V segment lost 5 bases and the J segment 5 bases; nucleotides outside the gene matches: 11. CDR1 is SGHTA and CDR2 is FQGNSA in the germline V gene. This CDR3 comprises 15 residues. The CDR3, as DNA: TGTGCCAGCAGCCCCCGACGAGGGGGCTTGGAGACCCAGTACTTC. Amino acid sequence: CASSPRRGGLETQYF.

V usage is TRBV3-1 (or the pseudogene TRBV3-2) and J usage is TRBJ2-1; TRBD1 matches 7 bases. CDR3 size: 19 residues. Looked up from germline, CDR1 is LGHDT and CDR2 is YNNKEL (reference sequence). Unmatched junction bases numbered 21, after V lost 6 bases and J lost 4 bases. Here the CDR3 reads CASSSAPTLTGRVYNEQFF. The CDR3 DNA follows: TGTGCCAGCAGTTCTGCCCCTACACTGACAGGGCGGGTTTACAATGAGCAGTTCTTC.

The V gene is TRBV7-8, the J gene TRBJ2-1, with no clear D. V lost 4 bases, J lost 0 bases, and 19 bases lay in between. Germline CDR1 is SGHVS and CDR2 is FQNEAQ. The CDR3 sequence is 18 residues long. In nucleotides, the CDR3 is TGTGCCAGCAGCTCCAGACCCATTCCACAGAGCTCCTACAATGAGCAGTTCTTC. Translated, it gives CASSSRPIPQSSYNEQFF.

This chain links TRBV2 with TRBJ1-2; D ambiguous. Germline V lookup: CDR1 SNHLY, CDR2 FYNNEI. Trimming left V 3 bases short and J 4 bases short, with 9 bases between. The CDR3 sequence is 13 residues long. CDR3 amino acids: CASSEWQRYGYTF. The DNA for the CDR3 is TGTGCCAGCAGTGAGTGGCAGCGCTATGGCTACACCTTC.

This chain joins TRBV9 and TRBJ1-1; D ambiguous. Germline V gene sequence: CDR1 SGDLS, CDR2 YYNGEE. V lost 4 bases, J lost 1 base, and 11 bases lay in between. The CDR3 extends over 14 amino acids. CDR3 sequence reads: CASSFAGENTEAFF. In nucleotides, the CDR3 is TGTGCCAGCAGCTTCGCCGGGGAGAACACTGAAGCTTTCTTT.

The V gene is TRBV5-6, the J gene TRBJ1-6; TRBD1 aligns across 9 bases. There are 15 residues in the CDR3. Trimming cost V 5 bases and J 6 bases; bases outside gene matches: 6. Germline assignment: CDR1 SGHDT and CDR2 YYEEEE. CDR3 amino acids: CASSPGTGPNSPLHF. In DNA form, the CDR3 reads TGTGCCAGCAGTCCCGGGACAGGGCCTAATTCACCCCTCCACTTT.

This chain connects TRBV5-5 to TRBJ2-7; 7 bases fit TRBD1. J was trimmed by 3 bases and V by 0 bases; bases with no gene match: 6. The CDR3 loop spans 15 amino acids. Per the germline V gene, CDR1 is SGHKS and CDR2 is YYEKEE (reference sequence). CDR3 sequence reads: CASSLGDSNYYEQYF. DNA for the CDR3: TGTGCCAGCAGCTTGGGGGACAGTAACTACTACGAGCAGTACTTC.

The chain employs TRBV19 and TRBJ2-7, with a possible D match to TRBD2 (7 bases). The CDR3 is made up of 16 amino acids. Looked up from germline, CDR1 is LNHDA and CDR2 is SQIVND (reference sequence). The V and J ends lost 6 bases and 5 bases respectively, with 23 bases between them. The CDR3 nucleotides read TGTGCCAGTAGGGAAAGGGGACAAGCGGGATTCAACGAGCAGTACTTC. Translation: CASRERGQAGFNEQYF.

CDR3: CASSRDRAGEKLFF. DNA of the CDR3: TGTGCCAGCAGTAGGGACAGGGCGGGTGAAAAACTGTTTTTT. This sequence joins TRBV6-5 and TRBJ1-4; 9 positions match TRBD1. The CDR3 is 14 amino acids. Germline V gene sequence: CDR1 MNHEY, CDR2 SVGAGI. V lost 5 bases and J lost 7; bases outside the gene matches: 5.